This T cell receptor (beta chain) was found in a study of immune cell composition in non-small cell lung cancer. Whole-study findings and limits: It was not proven that tumour-reactive clones equal dominant tumour-associated clones. Overall clonality, unlike maximal tumour-associated clone frequency, did not predict TIL reactivity.

Normal lung was sampled as far from the tumour as possible, at least 3 cm. Clones were sequenced by immunoSEQ multiplex PCR, and TCRdb holds only the in-frame ones, with some missing. The sample has about 4,000 clones, 65% to 80% seen once. About this clone itself: Its antigen is not identified.

This receptor was obtained from a human donor with non-small cell lung cancer. Sequencing was performed on non-adjacent lung tissue.

The DNA of the CDR3 is TGTGCCATCAGTGAAGGACAGGTCAACACCGGGGAGCTGTTTTTT. Amino acids: CAISEGQVNTGELFF. This chain links TRBV10-3 with TRBJ2-2; 7 bases are a match to TRBD1. V lost 3 bases, J lost 2 bases, and 3 bases stayed unmatched. This CDR3 is built from 15 residues. CDR1 is ENHRY and CDR2 is SYGVKD in the germline V gene.